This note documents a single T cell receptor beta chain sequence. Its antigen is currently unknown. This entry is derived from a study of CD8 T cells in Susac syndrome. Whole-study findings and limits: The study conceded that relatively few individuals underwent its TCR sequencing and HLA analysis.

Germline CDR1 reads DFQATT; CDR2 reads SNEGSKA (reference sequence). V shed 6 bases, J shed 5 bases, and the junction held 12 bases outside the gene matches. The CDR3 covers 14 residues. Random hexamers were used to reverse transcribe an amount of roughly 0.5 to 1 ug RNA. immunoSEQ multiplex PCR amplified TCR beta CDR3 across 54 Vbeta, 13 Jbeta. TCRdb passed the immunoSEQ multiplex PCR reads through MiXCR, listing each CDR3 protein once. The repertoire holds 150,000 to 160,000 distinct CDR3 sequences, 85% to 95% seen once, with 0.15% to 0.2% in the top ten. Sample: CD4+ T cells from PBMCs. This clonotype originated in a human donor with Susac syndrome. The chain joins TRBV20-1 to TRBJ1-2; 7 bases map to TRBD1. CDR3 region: CSALSGTVPYGYTF. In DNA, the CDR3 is TGCAGTGCCCTGTCCGGGACAGTACCTTATGGCTACACCTTC.